The rows below give T cell receptor beta chains drawn from one sample of a study of human CD8 memory T cell subsets. TCRdb re-called the 5' RACE reads and shows each CDR3 protein once, DNA omitted. Its clone listing holds about 6,600 distinct CDR3 sequences. Material for sequencing was CD8+ T cells from PBMCs. These receptors were collected from a human donor in good health. The CDR3 runs from the conserved cysteine through the conserved F or W. The order of the fields is clone size, V gene, J gene, CDR3 protein. Expanded clones get a size class; other rows say once, few or many, or leave the size out.

clone_size: .
v_call: TRBV27
j_call: TRBJ2-7
cdr3_aa: CASSLTVLYEQYF

clone_size: medium-sized
v_call: TRBV5-4
j_call: TRBJ2-7
cdr3_aa: CASSLEGTGVGEQYF

clone_size: .
v_call: TRBV7-9
j_call: TRBJ2-7
cdr3_aa: CASTHGRTYEQYF

clone_size: .
v_call: TRBV9
j_call: TRBJ1-4
cdr3_aa: CASSARTGFDEKLFF

clone_size: .
v_call: TRBV3-1
j_call: TRBJ2-5
cdr3_aa: CASSWKRGLEETQYF

clone_size: medium-sized
v_call: TRBV11-3
j_call: TRBJ2-7
cdr3_aa: CASSVRDGSYEQYF

clone_size: medium-sized
v_call: TRBV12-3/TRBV12-4
j_call: TRBJ1-3
cdr3_aa: CASSTTGTGYENTIYF

clone_size: .
v_call: TRBV11-3
j_call: TRBJ2-7
cdr3_aa: CASSLDPLQGSYEQYF

clone_size: large
v_call: TRBV6-5
j_call: TRBJ2-5
cdr3_aa: CASSQFDRVETQYF

clone_size: .
v_call: TRBV21-1
j_call: TRBJ2-7
cdr3_aa: CASTTSVVQNYEQYF

clone_size: .
v_call: TRBV5-4
j_call: TRBJ1-1
cdr3_aa: CASSGQLEGTEAFF

clone_size: .
v_call: TRBV6-2/TRBV6-3
j_call: TRBJ1-5
cdr3_aa: CASSGTGDNQPQHF

clone_size: .
v_call: TRBV7-3
j_call: TRBJ2-7
cdr3_aa: CASSFGTGGEQYF

clone_size: medium-sized
v_call: TRBV2
j_call: TRBJ2-1
cdr3_aa: CASSFDRDGANSYNEQFF

clone_size: medium-sized
v_call: TRBV12-3/TRBV12-4
j_call: TRBJ2-3
cdr3_aa: CASSMTSGLTDTQYF

clone_size: .
v_call: TRBV2
j_call: TRBJ2-3
cdr3_aa: CASSARLPRGGTDTQYF

clone_size: medium-sized
v_call: TRBV7-6
j_call: TRBJ2-2
cdr3_aa: CASSSRNTGELFF

clone_size: .
v_call: TRBV5-6
j_call: TRBJ2-7
cdr3_aa: CASSLGGFLLEQYF

clone_size: .
v_call: TRBV2
j_call: TRBJ2-6
cdr3_aa: CASLTGARSPGANVLTF

clone_size: large
v_call: TRBV4-2
j_call: TRBJ2-2
cdr3_aa: CASSQAESGELFF

clone_size: .
v_call: TRBV21-1
j_call: TRBJ2-7
cdr3_aa: CASSNSQGAHEQYF

clone_size: .
v_call: TRBV6-6
j_call: TRBJ2-3
cdr3_aa: CASSYWTSGTTDTQYF

clone_size: .
v_call: TRBV27
j_call: TRBJ2-3
cdr3_aa: CASSFNAGSPDTQYF

clone_size: large
v_call: TRBV27
j_call: TRBJ2-5
cdr3_aa: CASSSYPGQQETQYF